Shown below are 11 T cell receptor beta chains from a single sample sequenced in a study of blood T cell repertoires in COVID-19. Clones were read by immunoSEQ multiplex PCR, and TCRdb kept only the in-frame ones, dropping some. The sample carries about 190,000 clones, 70% to 90% recorded once. The material sequenced was peripheral blood. The receptors derive from a man aged 25 to 45 with acute or convalescent COVID-19.

This chain connects TRBV5-1 to TRBJ2-2; D is undetermined. This CDR3 is 15 amino acids long. From germline, CDR1 is SGHRS and CDR2 YFSETQ. Trimming took 4 bases from V and 0 from J, leaving 10 bases between them. The CDR3 DNA reads TGCGCCAGCAGCATGGACGGTCCGAACACCGGGGAGCTGTTTTTT. Amino acid sequence: CASSMDGPNTGELFF.

The CDR3 DNA is TGTGCCAGCAGCTTAGGCACCAGCGGGAGGGCCGGGGAGCTGTTTTTT. This codes for CASSLGTSGRAGELFF. The gene calls are TRBV13 and TRBJ2-2; 10 bases agree with TRBD2. The V gene end was trimmed by 0 bases and the J gene end by 6 bases; junction bases not matched to a gene: 4. CDR3 length: 16 residues. Germline-derived CDR1 and CDR2 are PRHDT and FYEKMQ (reference sequence).

The gene calls are TRBV14 and TRBJ2-3, with D perhaps matching TRBD2 (6 bases). Germline CDR1 and CDR2: SGHDN and FVKESK. This CDR3 region has 13 residues. Trimming cost V 4 bases and J 4 bases, with 9 bases left between them. The CDR3 spells CASSLRLADTQYF. DNA of the CDR3: TGTGCCAGCAGCCTAAGACTAGCAGATACGCAGTATTTT.

The gene calls are TRBV12-3 or TRBV12-4 and TRBJ2-3, with D possibly matching TRBD2 (5 bases). Trimming left V 5 bases short and J 8 bases short, with 14 bases between. CDR3 size: 13 residues. In DNA form, the CDR3 reads TGTGCCAGCAGTCGGGGTCTTCGGGTTACGCAGTATTTT. This translates into CASSRGLRVTQYF.

The chain combines TRBV19 with TRBJ2-5; TRBD2 matches at 7 bases. CDR1 and CDR2 (germline): LNHDA, SQIVND (reference sequence). V gave up 3 bases and J gave up 4 bases; unmatched junction bases: 11. The CDR3 spans 16 residues. CDR3 coding DNA: TGTGCCAGTAGTATCTCCTCAGGCGGGAGCAGAGAGACCCAGTACTTC. Encoded protein: CASSISSGGSRETQYF.

The chain joins TRBV5-1 to TRBJ1-3; TRBD1 matches at 7 bases. The V gene end was trimmed by 5 bases and the J gene end by 3 bases; junction bases not matched to a gene: 5. The CDR3 has 14 amino acids. Germline-derived CDR1 and CDR2 are SGHRS and YFSETQ. The CDR3 sequence is CASRQTGNGNTIYF. CDR3 DNA: TGCGCCAGCAGACAGACAGGGAATGGAAACACCATATATTTT. The full variable domain, in which reference TRBV5-1 and TRBJ1-3 provide the parts outside the CDR3, is KAGVTQTPRYLIKTRGQQVTLSCSPISGHRSVSWYQQTPGQGLQFLFEYFSETQRNKGNFPGRFSGRQFSNSRSEMNVSTLELGDSALYLCASRQTGNGNTIYFGEGSWLTVV.

This rearrangement joins TRBV30 to TRBJ2-3, with D possibly being TRBD2 (6 bases). V lost 1 base to trimming and J lost 5 bases, with 13 bases between them. In germline, CDR1 is GTSNPN, CDR2 SVGIG (reference sequence). CDR3 length: 14 residues. The CDR3 loop is CAWSGISGKDTQYF. CDR3 DNA sequence: TGTGCCTGGAGTGGCATTAGCGGCAAAGATACGCAGTATTTT.

V is TRBV28 and J is TRBJ2-2, with 10 bases matching TRBD2. Germline-derived CDR1 and CDR2 are MDHEN and SYDVKM. V was pared by 6 bases and J by 1 base, with 8 bases of the junction left unmatched. The CDR3 is 17 amino acids. This chain's CDR3 is CASRGIPSGGNTGELFF. CDR3 DNA sequence: TGTGCCAGCAGGGGGATTCCTAGCGGGGGGAACACCGGGGAGCTGTTTTTT. Filled out from reference TRBV28 and TRBJ2-2, the complete variable domain reads DVKVTQSSRYLVKRTGEKVFLECVQDMDHENMFWYRQDPGLGLRLIYFSYDVKMKEKGDIPEGYSVSREKKERFSLILESASTNQTSMYLCASRGIPSGGNTGELFFGEGSRLTVL.

This chain joins TRBV6-6 and TRBJ2-4, with D possibly being TRBD1 (6 bases). CDR1 MNHNY and CDR2 SVGAGI come from the germline V gene (reference sequence). There are 13 residues in the CDR3. Deletions cut 5 bases from V and 3 bases from J, with 8 bases between. CDR3 sequence reads: CASSPGDKNIQYF. CDR3 in DNA: TGTGCCAGCAGTCCAGGGGACAAAAACATTCAGTACTTC.

The chain links TRBV7-9 to TRBJ2-7; D remains unclear. Germline V CDR1 and CDR2: SEHNR, FQNEAQ (reference sequence). CDR3 length: 13 amino acids. Deletions cut 4 bases from V and 3 bases from J, with 10 bases between. The CDR3 region is CASSSSVFYEQYF. The DNA of the CDR3 is TGTGCCAGCAGCTCCTCGGTGTTCTACGAGCAGTACTTC.

This clone was seen only once. V usage is TRBV2 and J usage is TRBJ1-1; TRBD1 aligns across 10 bases. The CDR3 loop spans 14 amino acids. Germline V gene sequence: CDR1 SNHLY, CDR2 FYNNEI. The junction had 2 bases not matched to a gene; V was cut back by 6 bases and J by 1 base. CDR3 protein: CASSDRGQNTEAFF. CDR3 DNA sequence: TGTGCCAGCAGCGACAGGGGGCAGAACACTGAAGCTTTCTTT.